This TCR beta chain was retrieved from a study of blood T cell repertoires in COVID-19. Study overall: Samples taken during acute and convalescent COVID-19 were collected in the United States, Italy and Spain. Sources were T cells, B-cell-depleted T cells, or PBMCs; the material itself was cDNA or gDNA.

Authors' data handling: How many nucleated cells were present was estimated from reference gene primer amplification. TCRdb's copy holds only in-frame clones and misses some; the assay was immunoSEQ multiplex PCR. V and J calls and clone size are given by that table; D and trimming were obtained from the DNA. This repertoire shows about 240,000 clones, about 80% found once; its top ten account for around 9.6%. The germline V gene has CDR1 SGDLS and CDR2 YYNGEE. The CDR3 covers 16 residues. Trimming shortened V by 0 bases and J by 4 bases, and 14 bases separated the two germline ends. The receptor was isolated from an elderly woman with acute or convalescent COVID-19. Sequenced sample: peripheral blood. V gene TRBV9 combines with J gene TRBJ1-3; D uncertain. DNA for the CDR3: TGTGCCAGCAGCGTAGCTCGGGAGGCTCCGGGAAACACCATATATTTT. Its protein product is CASSVAREAPGNTIYF.